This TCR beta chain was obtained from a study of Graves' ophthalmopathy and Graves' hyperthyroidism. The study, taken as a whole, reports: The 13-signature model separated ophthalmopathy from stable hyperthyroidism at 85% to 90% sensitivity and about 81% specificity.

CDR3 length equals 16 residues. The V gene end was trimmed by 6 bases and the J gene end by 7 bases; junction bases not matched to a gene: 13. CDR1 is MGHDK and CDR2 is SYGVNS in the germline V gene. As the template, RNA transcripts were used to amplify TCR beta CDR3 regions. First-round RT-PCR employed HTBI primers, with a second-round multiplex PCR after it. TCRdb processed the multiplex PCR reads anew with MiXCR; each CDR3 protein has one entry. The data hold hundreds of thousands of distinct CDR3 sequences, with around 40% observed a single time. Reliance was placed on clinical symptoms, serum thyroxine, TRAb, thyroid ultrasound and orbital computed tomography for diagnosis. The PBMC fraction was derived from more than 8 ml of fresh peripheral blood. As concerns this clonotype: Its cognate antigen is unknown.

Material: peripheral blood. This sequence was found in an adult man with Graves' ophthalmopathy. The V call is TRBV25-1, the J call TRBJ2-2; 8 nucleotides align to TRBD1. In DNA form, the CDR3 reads TGTGCCAGCAGCCAACCTAAGGACAGGGTACTCGGGGAGCTGTTTTTT. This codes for CASSQPKDRVLGELFF. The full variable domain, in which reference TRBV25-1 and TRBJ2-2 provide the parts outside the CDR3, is EADIYQTPRYLVIGTGKKITLECSQTMGHDKMYWYQQDPGMELHLIHYSYGVNSTEKGDLSSESTVSRIRTEHFPLTLESARPSHTSQYLCASSQPKDRVLGELFFGEGSRLTVL.